One sample yielded the 10 T cell receptor beta chains listed below, sequenced in a study of blood T cell repertoires in COVID-19. Profiled with immunoSEQ multiplex PCR; TCRdb holds only in-frame clones, not every one. The data contain 140,000 to 150,000 clones, over 70% of them seen just once; the ten biggest clones take up approximately 2%. The source material was peripheral blood. Receptors originate from a woman aged 60-75 years with acute or convalescent COVID-19.

The genes are TRBV28 and TRBJ2-1; the D gene is possibly TRBD1 (5 bases). V was clipped by 5 bases and J by 5 bases, with 10 bases between them. The CDR3 runs 13 residues. CDR1 is MDHEN, CDR2 SYDVKM, per germline. CDR3 residues: CASSLPGHNEQFF. In nucleotides, the CDR3 is TGTGCCAGCAGTCTCCCAGGGCACAATGAGCAGTTCTTC.

J is TRBJ1-5 and V is TRBV7-9; 8 nucleotides agree with TRBD1. Germline lookup yields CDR1 SEHNR and CDR2 FQNEAQ (reference sequence). This CDR3 has 15 residues. Unmatched junction bases numbered 3, after V lost 5 bases and J lost 0 bases. CDR3 region: CASSPTGVSNQPQHF. As DNA, the CDR3 is TGTGCCAGCAGCCCGACAGGGGTTAGCAATCAGCCCCAGCATTTT.

The CDR3 reads CASSVTGGGQPQHF. Written as DNA, the CDR3 is TGTGCCAGCAGCGTGACAGGGGGCGGACAGCCCCAGCATTTT. The chain combines TRBV6-4 with TRBJ1-5; 10 nucleotides align to TRBD1. The CDR3 sequence is 14 residues long. Germline CDR1 MRHNA, CDR2 SNTAGT. V gave up 6 bases and J gave up 7 bases; unmatched junction bases: 6.

CDR3 loop: CASSPSGRKAGELFF. Here the CDR3 DNA reads TGTGCCAGCAGCCCCTCAGGGCGTAAAGCCGGGGAGCTGTTTTTT. This sequence joins TRBV11-2 and TRBJ2-2, with D maybe TRBD1 (5 bases). This CDR3 has 15 amino acids. Looked up from germline, CDR1 is SGHAT and CDR2 is FQNNGV. Trimming left V 5 bases short and J 6 bases short, with 16 bases between. Looking up the rest from reference TRBV11-2 and TRBJ2-2 gives the full variable domain: EAGVAQSPRYKIIEKRQSVAFWCNPISGHATLYWYQQILGQGPKLLIQFQNNGVVDDSQLPKDRFSAERLKGVDSTLKIQPAKLEDSAVYLCASSPSGRKAGELFFGEGSRLTVL.

This clone was recorded only once. The chain has TRBV2 and TRBJ2-2; D may be TRBD1 (5 bases). The germline V and J ends were trimmed by 2 bases and 5 bases, with 18 bases remaining between them. The CDR3 contains 17 residues. Germline V gives CDR1 SNHLY, CDR2 FYNNEI. The CDR3 sequence is CASSELSTGSWTGELFF. For the CDR3, the DNA is TGTGCCAGCAGTGAATTAAGCACAGGAAGTTGGACCGGGGAGCTGTTTTTT.

V usage is TRBV27 and J usage is TRBJ2-7; D gene unclear. V dropped 8 bases and J dropped 7 bases, with 24 bases sitting between them. The CDR3 has 15 residues. CDR1 MNHEY and CDR2 SMNVEV come from the germline V gene (reference sequence). CDR3 sequence reads: CASASRKLSSWEQYF. CDR3 sequence (DNA): TGTGCCAGCGCCTCGCGGAAGCTCTCCTCCTGGGAGCAGTACTTC.

The V call is TRBV5-4, the J call TRBJ1-4; possible D gene TRBD1, 5 bases. V lost 4 bases and J lost 1, with 8 bases in between. Germline V gene lookup returns CDR1 SGHNT and CDR2 YYREEE (reference sequence). The CDR3 is 14 residues long. CDR3 sequence: CASSPGGTNEKLFF. CDR3 nucleotide sequence: TGTGCCAGCAGCCCCGGGGGAACTAATGAAAAACTGTTTTTT.

There are a few counts of this clone. This chain joins TRBV3-1 (or the pseudogene TRBV3-2) and TRBJ1-2; a weak D match, TRBD1 (5 bases). The V gene's germline CDR1 is LGHDT and CDR2 YNNKEL (reference sequence). V was trimmed by 1 base and J by 4 bases, leaving 13 bases between them. The CDR3 sequence is 15 residues long. The CDR3 reads CASSQAPDGGYGYTF. In DNA form, the CDR3 reads TGTGCCAGCAGCCAAGCTCCGGACGGGGGCTATGGCTACACCTTC.

The V and J genes are TRBV11-2 and TRBJ2-6; TRBD2 aligns across 13 bases. Germline assignment: CDR1 SGHAT and CDR2 FQNNGV. V lost 2 bases and J lost 3; bases outside the gene matches: 7. CDR3 length: 19 amino acids. The CDR3 region is CASSLPRTSGRSGANVLTF. CDR3 in DNA: TGTGCCAGCAGCTTACCGCGGACTAGCGGGAGAAGTGGGGCCAACGTCCTGACTTTC. Using reference TRBV11-2 and TRBJ2-6 for the parts outside the CDR3, the full variable domain is EAGVAQSPRYKIIEKRQSVAFWCNPISGHATLYWYQQILGQGPKLLIQFQNNGVVDDSQLPKDRFSAERLKGVDSTLKIQPAKLEDSAVYLCASSLPRTSGRSGANVLTFGAGSRLTVL.

This chain uses TRBV28 with TRBJ2-4; perhaps TRBD1 as D (7 bases). Looked up from germline, CDR1 is MDHEN and CDR2 is SYDVKM. This CDR3 is built from 15 residues. Trimming cost V 6 bases and J 0 bases, with 12 bases left between them. The CDR3 here is CASSPRGVAKNIQYF. CDR3 nucleotide sequence: TGTGCCAGCAGCCCCAGGGGGGTAGCCAAAAACATTCAGTACTTC.